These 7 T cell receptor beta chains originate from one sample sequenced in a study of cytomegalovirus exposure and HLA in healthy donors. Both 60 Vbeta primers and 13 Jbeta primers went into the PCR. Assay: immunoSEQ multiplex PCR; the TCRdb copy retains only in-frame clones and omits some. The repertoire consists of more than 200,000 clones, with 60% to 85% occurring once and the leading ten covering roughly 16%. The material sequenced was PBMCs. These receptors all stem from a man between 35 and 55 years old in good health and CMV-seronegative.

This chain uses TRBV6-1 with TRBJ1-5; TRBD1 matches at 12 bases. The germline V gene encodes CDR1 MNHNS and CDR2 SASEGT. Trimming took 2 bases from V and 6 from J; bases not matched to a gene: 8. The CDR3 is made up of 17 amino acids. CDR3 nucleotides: TGTGCCAGCAGTGAAAGCGGCGGGACAGGGGGCCGTCAGCCCCAGCATTTT. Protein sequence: CASSESGGTGGRQPQHF.

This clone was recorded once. CDR3 coding DNA: TGTGCCAGCTCACTAGCTGACAGTTCACCCCTCCACTTT. This translates into CASSLADSSPLHF. The chain combines TRBV18 with TRBJ1-6; perhaps TRBD1 as D (5 bases). Trimming shortened V by 4 bases and J by 9 bases, and 10 bases separated the two germline ends. Germline CDR1 is KGHSH and CDR2 is LQKENI. The length of the CDR3 is 13 residues. The whole variable domain, filled in from reference TRBV18 and TRBJ1-6, reads NAGVMQNPRHLVRRRGQEARLRCSPMKGHSHVYWYRQLPEEGLKFMVYLQKENIIDESGMPKERFSAEFPKEGPSILRIQQVVRGDSAAYFCASSLADSSPLHFGNGTRLTVT.

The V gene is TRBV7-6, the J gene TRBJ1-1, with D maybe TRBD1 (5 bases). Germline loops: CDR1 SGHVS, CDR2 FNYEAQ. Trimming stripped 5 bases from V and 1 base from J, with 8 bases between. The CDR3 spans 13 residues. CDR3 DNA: TGTGCCAGCAGCCAACAGGAGAACACTGAAGCTTTCTTT. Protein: CASSQQENTEAFF.

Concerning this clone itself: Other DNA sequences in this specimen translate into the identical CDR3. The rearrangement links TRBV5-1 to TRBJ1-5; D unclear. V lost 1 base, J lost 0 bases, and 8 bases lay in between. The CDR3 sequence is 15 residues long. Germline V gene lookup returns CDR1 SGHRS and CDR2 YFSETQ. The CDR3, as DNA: TGCGCCAGCAGCTTGTCCGGGATTAGCAATCAGCCCCAGCATTTT. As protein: CASSLSGISNQPQHF.

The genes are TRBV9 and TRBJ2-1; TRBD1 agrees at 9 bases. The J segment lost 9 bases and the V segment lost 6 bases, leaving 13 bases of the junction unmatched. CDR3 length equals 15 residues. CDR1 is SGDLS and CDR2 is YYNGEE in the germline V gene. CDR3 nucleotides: TGTGCCAGCATATCGAAGGACAGGGGAAAAGGTGAGCAGTTCTTC. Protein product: CASISKDRGKGEQFF.

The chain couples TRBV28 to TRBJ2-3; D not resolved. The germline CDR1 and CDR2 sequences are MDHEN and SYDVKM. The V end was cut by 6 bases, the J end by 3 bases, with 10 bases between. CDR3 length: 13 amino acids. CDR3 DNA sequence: TGTGCCAGCAGCGTGACTGAGACAGATACGCAGTATTTT. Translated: CASSVTETDTQYF.

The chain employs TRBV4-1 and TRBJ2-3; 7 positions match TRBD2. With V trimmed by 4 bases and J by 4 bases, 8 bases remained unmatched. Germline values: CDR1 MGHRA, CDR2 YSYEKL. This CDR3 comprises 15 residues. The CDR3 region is CASSPSGGSPDTQYF. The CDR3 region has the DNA TGCGCCAGCAGCCCTTCGGGGGGTAGCCCAGATACGCAGTATTTT.